This T cell receptor (beta chain) was observed in a study of blood T cell repertoires in COVID-19. The junction had 4 bases not matched to a gene; V was cut back by 5 bases and J by 7 bases. The CDR3 loop spans 13 amino acids. TCRdb keeps only in-frame clones here, not all; method: immunoSEQ multiplex PCR. The sample lists about 240,000 clones, around 86% occurring once. This clone showed up many times. J is TRBJ1-2 and V is TRBV12-3 or TRBV12-4; 10 bases match TRBD1. The source material was peripheral blood. The TCR was taken from a man aged 25-45 years who had recovered from COVID-19. As DNA, the CDR3 is TGTGCCAGCAGTGGGGACAGGGGTGGTGGCTACACCTTC. Encoded protein: CASSGDRGGGYTF.